The source of this T cell receptor (beta chain) is a study of CD8+CD57+ T cells in acquired aplastic anemia. Whole-study context: The mean DNA yield obtained from sorted CD4+ and CD8+ cells came to roughly 3.4 ug.

Concerning this clonotype: Its cognate antigen is unknown.

The CDR3 is 12 amino acids. Germline CDR1 SNHLY, CDR2 FYNNEI. The ends were cut back, 6 bases at V and 8 bases at J, with 10 bases in the middle. Using genomic DNA as the template, TCR beta VDJ and CDR3 profiling was carried out. TCRdb itself ran the reads through MiXCR, one entry per CDR3 protein. The data contain about 270,000 distinct CDR3 sequences, roughly 50% of them singletons. Whole-study findings and limits: Patients and controls shared 25 to 35 CD8+ CDR3 sequences, which appeared highly expressed in patients and within their immunodominant clones. Patients showed no significant difference from controls in CD8+ Simpson's diversity.

This chain uses TRBV2 with TRBJ2-2; D is unclear. The source material was sorted CD4+, CD8+, or CD8+CD57+ T cells (not recorded which) from PBMCs. The clonotype originates from a human donor with severe aplastic anemia or a healthy control (not recorded which). The CDR3 nucleotides are TGTGCCAGCAGGCCCCGCAGGGGGGAGCTGTTTTTT. Protein sequence: CASRPRRGELFF.